The 27 T cell receptor beta chains given below trace back to one sample, sequenced in a study of shared clonotypes between healthy human individuals. Libraries were prepared by immunoSEQ multiplex PCR; TCRdb keeps only in-frame clonotypes and omits some of them. This table has more than 1,200,000 clones, around 98.5% appearing once. The sample was naive CD4+ T cells sorted from blood. Subset given: CD45RA+ positively selected. These TCRs come from a man aged 30 to 45 in good health.

The chain has TRBV27 and TRBJ2-3, with D unresolved. The germline V gene has CDR1 MNHEY and CDR2 SMNVEV (reference sequence). Trimming pared 2 bases from V and 3 bases from J, leaving 18 bases between. The CDR3 runs to 17 residues. As DNA, the CDR3 is TGTGCCAGCAGTTTAAGGGCAGTCGCAATGGAAACAGATACGCAGTATTTT. Its translation is CASSLRAVAMETDTQYF.

The V gene is TRBV2, the J gene TRBJ2-1; D remains ambiguous. From germline, CDR1 is SNHLY and CDR2 FYNNEI. V lost 6 bases to trimming and J lost 2 bases, with 11 bases between them. The CDR3 contains 14 residues. The CDR3 region has the DNA TGTGCCAGCAGGCCGGATACGACCTACAATGAGCAGTTCTTC. Encoded protein: CASRPDTTYNEQFF.

This clone has a handful of counts. The J gene is TRBJ2-7, the V gene TRBV7-9; D is ambiguous. V lost 5 bases and J lost 7, with 12 bases in between. The V gene's germline CDR1 is SEHNR and CDR2 FQNEAQ (reference sequence). The CDR3 covers 12 residues. The CDR3 reads CASSPLVDEQYF. In nucleotides, the CDR3 is TGTGCCAGCAGCCCCTTGGTCGATGAGCAGTACTTC.

The V and J genes are TRBV11-2 and TRBJ2-1, with no clear D. The germline V gene encodes CDR1 SGHAT and CDR2 FQNNGV. The V and J ends lost 2 bases and 3 bases respectively, with 8 bases between them. The CDR3 loop spans 14 amino acids. The CDR3 protein is CASSLNIHYNEQFF. In nucleotides, the CDR3 is TGTGCCAGCAGCTTAAACATACACTACAATGAGCAGTTCTTC. Together with reference TRBV11-2 and TRBJ2-1, the CDR3 gives the full variable domain: EAGVAQSPRYKIIEKRQSVAFWCNPISGHATLYWYQQILGQGPKLLIQFQNNGVVDDSQLPKDRFSAERLKGVDSTLKIQPAKLEDSAVYLCASSLNIHYNEQFFGPGTRLTVL.

This rearrangement joins TRBV2 to TRBJ2-5; TRBD1 agrees at 7 bases. The CDR3 runs 14 residues. V dropped 5 bases and J dropped 5; count of bases not matched to a gene: 8. CDR1 is SNHLY, CDR2 FYNNEI, per germline. The CDR3 sequence: CASSRDRVAETQYF. The CDR3 nucleotides are TGTGCCAGCAGTCGTGACAGGGTCGCCGAGACCCAGTACTTC.

This chain connects TRBV27 to TRBJ2-7; 8 bases line up with TRBD2. CDR1 is MNHEY and CDR2 is SMNVEV in the germline V gene (reference sequence). The J segment lost 0 bases and the V segment lost 4 bases, leaving 8 bases of the junction unmatched. This CDR3 is built from 16 residues. CDR3 residues: CASSSLAGWDSYEQYF. For the CDR3, the DNA is TGTGCCAGCAGTTCCTTAGCGGGATGGGACTCCTACGAGCAGTACTTC.

This clone was seen only once. The chain uses TRBV10-1 and TRBJ2-7, with TRBD2 as a possible D gene (6 bases). CDR3 length: 14 residues. Germline V gene data show CDR1 as WNHNN and CDR2 as SYGVQD (reference sequence). Deletions cut 2 bases from V and 9 bases from J, with 17 bases between. The CDR3: CASSEGSPLGGQYF. CDR3 nucleotide sequence: TGCGCCAGCAGTGAGGGCAGTCCACTCGGGGGGCAGTACTTC.

The rearrangement links TRBV5-1 to TRBJ1-1; D may be TRBD1 (5 bases). CDR1 and CDR2 (germline): SGHRS, YFSETQ. V gave up 1 base and J gave up 7 bases, with 14 bases separating them. This CDR3 is 14 amino acids long. The CDR3 loop reads CASSLWQGTGEAFF. The DNA for the CDR3 is TGCGCCAGCAGCTTGTGGCAGGGAACAGGTGAAGCTTTCTTT.

This chain uses TRBV18 with TRBJ2-2; 10 bases are shared with TRBD1. The CDR3 contains 16 residues. Germline V lookup: CDR1 KGHSH, CDR2 LQKENI. The ends lost 4 bases at V and 4 bases at J; junction bases unmatched: 6. The CDR3: CASSLRDRGLTGELFF. For the CDR3, the DNA is TGTGCCAGCTCACTACGAGACAGGGGGCTCACCGGGGAGCTGTTTTTT.

The chain couples TRBV5-1 to TRBJ1-2; the match to TRBD1 covers 9 bases. CDR1 is SGHRS and CDR2 is YFSETQ in the germline V gene. Germline trimming cut 3 bases from V and 4 bases from J; bases unmatched to any gene: 4. The CDR3 contains 14 residues. CDR3 coding DNA: TGCGCCAGCAGCTCGGGACAGGGTATCTATGGCTACACCTTC. Translating gives CASSSGQGIYGYTF. Combining the CDR3 with reference TRBV5-1 and TRBJ1-2 gives the whole variable domain KAGVTQTPRYLIKTRGQQVTLSCSPISGHRSVSWYQQTPGQGLQFLFEYFSETQRNKGNFPGRFSGRQFSNSRSEMNVSTLELGDSALYLCASSSGQGIYGYTFGSGTRLTVV.

The chain links TRBV5-1 to TRBJ1-4, with 8 bases aligning to TRBD1. The CDR3 totals 15 residues. Germline V CDR1 and CDR2: SGHRS, YFSETQ. The J segment lost 4 bases and the V segment lost 4 bases, leaving 6 bases of the junction unmatched. The CDR3 region is CASSLTGQGNEKLFF. CDR3 sequence (DNA): TGCGCCAGCAGCCTGACAGGACAGGGTAATGAAAAACTGTTTTTT.

The gene calls are TRBV6-6 and TRBJ2-7; D ambiguous. The CDR3 length is 14 residues. V was trimmed by 0 bases and J by 6 bases, leaving 12 bases between them. Germline assignment: CDR1 MNHNY and CDR2 SVGAGI (reference sequence). CDR3 nucleotide sequence: TGTGCCAGCAGTTACTCGGGTGTCGAGTCCGAGCAGTACTTC. As protein: CASSYSGVESEQYF.

This chain joins TRBV6-5 and TRBJ2-2, with D perhaps matching TRBD1 (6 bases). Trimming left V 7 bases short and J 4 bases short, with 13 bases between. CDR3 length: 14 amino acids. Germline-derived CDR1 and CDR2 are MNHEY and SVGAGI. DNA for the CDR3: TGTGCCAGCAACTATAGGGGGTTCACCGGGGAGCTGTTTTTT. Amino acid sequence: CASNYRGFTGELFF.

The chain joins TRBV18 to TRBJ2-7, with 10 nucleotides matching TRBD2. J lost 7 bases, V lost 2 bases, and 17 bases had no gene match. The CDR3 has 18 amino acids. The germline gives CDR1 KGHSH, CDR2 LQKENI. CDR3 nucleotide sequence: TGTGCCAGCTCACCAGTGTATAGAGGACTAGCGGAGCTGGGGGAGCAGTACTTC. Encoded protein: CASSPVYRGLAELGEQYF.

V and J are TRBV5-1 and TRBJ1-1, with 7 bases aligning to TRBD1. The CDR3 contains 14 residues. The junction had 6 bases not matched to a gene; V was cut back by 6 bases and J by 1 base. Germline V CDR1 and CDR2: SGHRS, YFSETQ. Here the CDR3 DNA reads TGCGCCAGCAAAACCGGGACAGCGAACACTGAAGCTTTCTTT. This encodes CASKTGTANTEAFF. The full variable domain, its missing parts supplied by reference TRBV5-1 and TRBJ1-1, is KAGVTQTPRYLIKTRGQQVTLSCSPISGHRSVSWYQQTPGQGLQFLFEYFSETQRNKGNFPGRFSGRQFSNSRSEMNVSTLELGDSALYLCASKTGTANTEAFFGQGTRLTVV.

The J gene is TRBJ1-1, the V gene TRBV5-5; TRBD1 matches 10 bases. This CDR3 contains 14 residues. With V trimmed by 4 bases and J by 7 bases, 7 bases remained unmatched. Germline assignment: CDR1 SGHKS and CDR2 YYEKEE (reference sequence). CDR3 in amino acids: CASSGGTGVSEAFF. The CDR3 DNA is TGTGCCAGCAGCGGCGGGACAGGGGTAAGTGAAGCTTTCTTT.

CDR3 sequence reads: CAWSVLWGQGPGELFF. As DNA, the CDR3 is TGTGCCTGGAGTGTACTATGGGGACAGGGCCCCGGGGAGCTGTTTTTT. This chain links TRBV30 with TRBJ2-2; 9 bases are a match to TRBD1. J lost 6 bases, V lost 0 bases, and 8 bases had no gene match. CDR1 and CDR2 from the germline V gene are GTSNPN and SVGIG (reference sequence). CDR3 length equals 16 residues.

This clone was picked up one time. The chain employs TRBV6-4 and TRBJ2-1, with TRBD2 as a possible D gene (6 bases). V was shortened by 6 bases and J by 4 bases, with 10 bases between the two germline ends. Germline loops: CDR1 MRHNA, CDR2 SNTAGT. CDR3 length: 13 amino acids. The CDR3 DNA reads as TGTGCCAGCAGCGCGGGACCATACAATGAGCAGTTCTTC. Protein sequence: CASSAGPYNEQFF.

The CDR3 loop reads CSVVGGGFTEAFF. The CDR3 DNA sequence: TGCAGCGTTGTAGGCGGAGGGTTTACGGAAGCTTTCTTT. V gene TRBV29-1 combines with J gene TRBJ1-1; D is ambiguous. This CDR3 has 13 residues. Germline V gene data show CDR1 as SQVTM and CDR2 as ANQGSEA. Trimming took 4 bases from V and 8 from J, leaving 17 bases between them.

V is TRBV29-1 and J is TRBJ2-7; a weak D match, TRBD2 (6 bases). The CDR3 is 14 residues long. Germline V lookup: CDR1 SQVTM, CDR2 ANQGSEA. Trimming removed 4 bases at V and 6 bases at J, with 19 bases between. The DNA of the CDR3 is TGCAGCGTTGCCTCGGGTGCGGGATTTGGCGAGCAGTACTTC. Protein sequence: CSVASGAGFGEQYF.

The chain uses TRBV9 and TRBJ2-7, with 7 bases identical to TRBD1. Germline V gives CDR1 SGDLS, CDR2 YYNGEE. The CDR3 length is 14 residues. J was trimmed by 0 bases and V by 4 bases; bases with no gene match: 4. Here the CDR3 reads CASSPWDSSYEQYF. The CDR3 bases are TGTGCCAGCAGCCCCTGGGACAGCTCCTACGAGCAGTACTTC.

The CDR3 is CAWSVTGHSYEQYF. The CDR3 DNA is TGTGCCTGGAGTGTAACGGGCCATTCCTACGAGCAGTACTTC. This chain connects TRBV30 to TRBJ2-7; D unclear. V lost 0 bases and J lost 1, with 10 bases in between. CDR1 and CDR2 (germline): GTSNPN, SVGIG (reference sequence). The CDR3 has 14 residues.

The rearrangement joins TRBV7-6 to TRBJ2-3; 11 bases map to TRBD1. The CDR3 totals 16 residues. The germline V gene encodes CDR1 SGHVS and CDR2 FNYEAQ. The junction had 5 bases not matched to a gene; V was cut back by 1 base and J by 5 bases. The CDR3 nucleotides are TGTGCCAGCAGCTTAGGGACAGGGGGCTGGGAAGATACGCAGTATTTT. It encodes CASSLGTGGWEDTQYF. Full variable domain (missing parts from reference TRBV7-6 and TRBJ2-3): GAGVSQSPRYKVTKRGQDVALRCDPISGHVSLYWYRQALGQGPEFLTYFNYEAQQDKSGLPNDRFSAERPEGSISTLTIQRTEQRDSAMYRCASSLGTGGWEDTQYFGPGTRLTVL.

The chain carries TRBV11-1 and TRBJ1-2; TRBD1 matches 7 bases. V gave up 2 bases and J gave up 2 bases; unmatched junction bases: 2. The CDR3 has 14 amino acids. Germline CDR1 SGHAT, CDR2 FQDESV (reference sequence). CDR3 loop: CASSLSRGNYGYTF. In nucleotides, the CDR3 is TGTGCCAGCAGCTTAAGCAGGGGGAACTATGGCTACACCTTC.

DNA of the CDR3: TGTGCCAGCAGCTCTCGACAGAACGAGCAGTACTTC. Translation: CASSSRQNEQYF. The chain carries TRBV7-2 and TRBJ2-7, with D maybe TRBD1 (5 bases). Trimming stripped 4 bases from V and 5 bases from J, with 9 bases between. Germline values: CDR1 SGHTA, CDR2 FQGNSA. The CDR3 loop spans 12 amino acids. The whole variable domain, filled in from reference TRBV7-2 and TRBJ2-7, reads GAGVSQSPSNKVTEKGKDVELRCDPISGHTALYWYRQSLGQGLEFLIYFQGNSAPDKSGLPSDRFSAERTGGSVSTLTIQRTQQEDSAVYLCASSSRQNEQYFGPGTRLTVT.

This chain links TRBV30 with TRBJ2-7, with D possibly matching TRBD2 (6 bases). Trimming pared 8 bases from V and 2 bases from J, leaving 13 bases between. There are 12 residues in the CDR3. Germline-derived CDR1 and CDR2 are GTSNPN and SVGIG (reference sequence). Here the CDR3 DNA reads TGTGCCGGCCAAGGAGGGGCCTACGAGCAGTACTTC. Translating gives CAGQGGAYEQYF.

The chain carries TRBV5-1 and TRBJ2-7, with a tentative D call TRBD1 (5 bases). Germline V gene sequence: CDR1 SGHRS, CDR2 YFSETQ. Trimming removed 0 bases from V and 1 base from J, with 8 bases in between. This CDR3 contains 14 residues. CDR3 sequence (DNA): TGCGCCAGCAGCTTGGGACAGAAATCCTACGAGCAGTACTTC. Translated, it gives CASSLGQKSYEQYF.